The 27 T cell receptor beta chains presented below share a single source sample, sequenced in a study of cytomegalovirus exposure and HLA in healthy donors. A multiplex PCR was run with 60 Vbeta primers and 13 Jbeta primers. TCRdb's table, derived via immunoSEQ multiplex PCR, lists solely in-frame clones and lacks some. Across 150,000 to 200,000 clones, the top ten clones capture roughly 6.7% of the sample. The sequencing input was PBMCs. The receptors were sampled from a man younger than 40 in good health and CMV-seronegative.

The chain uses TRBV7-2 and TRBJ2-7, with TRBD1 matching 12 bases. J lost 6 bases, V lost 6 bases, and 9 bases had no gene match. This CDR3 comprises 15 residues. CDR1 is SGHTA and CDR2 is FQGNSA in the germline V gene. As DNA, the CDR3 is TGTGCCAGCAGTCCTACCGGGACAGGGGGCTTCGAGCAGTACTTC. It encodes CASSPTGTGGFEQYF.

The chain has TRBV5-8 and TRBJ2-1; D is uncertain. This CDR3 contains 12 residues. CDR1 and CDR2 (germline): SGHTS, YDEGEE. V shed 4 bases and J shed 10 bases, with 12 bases lying between them. In nucleotides, the CDR3 is TGTGCCAGCAGCCCTGCGCGGCGAGAGCAGTTCTTC. Translation gives CASSPARREQFF.

The chain employs TRBV7-9 and TRBJ2-1, with 8 bases aligning to TRBD2. Germline V gene sequence: CDR1 SEHNR, CDR2 FQNEAQ (reference sequence). J was trimmed by 2 bases and V by 5 bases; bases with no gene match: 8. The CDR3 has 16 amino acids. CDR3 coding DNA: TGTGCCAGCAGCCTCCCCGGACTAGCCCCCTACAATGAGCAGTTCTTC. It encodes CASSLPGLAPYNEQFF.

The chain is built from TRBV10-2 and TRBJ2-7; 7 bases align to TRBD1. CDR1 WSHSY and CDR2 SAAADI come from the germline V gene. CDR3 length: 11 residues. V lost 8 bases, J lost 2 bases, and 0 bases stayed unmatched. The CDR3 DNA reads TGCGCCAGCCAGGGGGCCTACGAGCAGTACTTC. It specifies CASQGAYEQYF.

The chain has TRBV30 and TRBJ2-1, with TRBD2 identical over 11 bases. J was trimmed by 13 bases and V by 2 bases; bases with no gene match: 4. Germline-derived CDR1 and CDR2 are GTSNPN and SVGIG (reference sequence). This CDR3 is 12 amino acids long. The CDR3 DNA sequence: TGTGCCTGGAGTAGCACTAGCGGGAGTCAGTTCTTC. Its translation is CAWSSTSGSQFF.

The rearrangement uses TRBV29-1 and TRBJ2-7; 9 bases fit TRBD2. The V gene's germline CDR1 is SQVTM and CDR2 ANQGSEA. The CDR3 covers 13 residues. With 7 bases clipped from V and 3 bases from J, the junction kept 7 bases outside the gene matches. This CDR3 is CSARLAEFYEQYF. The CDR3 DNA is TGCAGCGCACGACTAGCGGAGTTCTACGAGCAGTACTTC.

V is TRBV9 and J is TRBJ2-1, with 9 bases matching TRBD2. Germline V gives CDR1 SGDLS, CDR2 YYNGEE. This CDR3 region has 15 residues. V shed 0 bases, J shed 4 bases, and the junction held 2 bases outside the gene matches. This CDR3 reads CASSVETSGYNEQFF. CDR3 sequence (DNA): TGTGCCAGCAGCGTAGAGACTAGCGGTTACAATGAGCAGTTCTTC. The full variable domain, with the rest looked up from reference TRBV9 and TRBJ2-1, is DSGVTQTPKHLITATGQRVTLRCSPRSGDLSVYWYQQSLDQGLQFLIQYYNGEERAKGNILERFSAQQFPDLHSELNLSSLELGDSALYFCASSVETSGYNEQFFGPGTRLTVL.

This chain joins TRBV2 and TRBJ2-1; 12 bases agree with TRBD2. V lost 9 bases and J lost 9; bases outside the gene matches: 6. The CDR3 is made up of 13 amino acids. The germline gives CDR1 SNHLY, CDR2 FYNNEI. The CDR3 DNA reads as TGTGCCAGTCTAGCGGGGGGGCCGGGTGAGCAGTTCTTC. Its translation: CASLAGGPGEQFF. Using reference TRBV2 and TRBJ2-1 for the parts outside the CDR3, the full variable domain is EPEVTQTPSHQVTQMGQEVILRCVPISNHLYFYWYRQILGQKVEFLVSFYNNEISEKSEIFDDQFSVERPDGSNFTLKIRSTKLEDSAMYFCASLAGGPGEQFFGPGTRLTVL.

A word on this clone: The identical CDR3 is also encoded by other nucleotide sequences in the sample. This chain connects TRBV6-5 to TRBJ2-7, with 11 bases lining up with TRBD1. The CDR3 contains 15 residues. V trimming: 2 bases; J trimming: 6 bases; junction bases outside the gene matches: 6. The V gene's germline CDR1 is MNHEY and CDR2 SVGAGI. CDR3 amino acids: CASSYGQGAFREQYF. Here the CDR3 DNA reads TGTGCCAGCAGTTACGGACAGGGGGCCTTTCGCGAGCAGTACTTC.

The chain carries TRBV6-6 and TRBJ2-5; 7 nucleotides match TRBD2. Germline CDR1 MNHNY, CDR2 SVGAGI (reference sequence). The CDR3 length is 15 residues. Trimming removed 2 bases from V and 3 bases from J; junction bases left unmatched: 6. DNA for the CDR3: TGTGCCAGCAGTTACCCCGAGAGCGGGGAAGAGACCCAGTACTTC. It is translated as CASSYPESGEETQYF.

This chain joins TRBV19 and TRBJ2-7; 8 bases are a match to TRBD2. The germline CDR1 and CDR2 sequences are LNHDA and SQIVND (reference sequence). The CDR3 runs 17 residues. V lost 2 bases to trimming and J lost 3 bases; unmatched junction nucleotides: 12. The CDR3 coding sequence is TGTGCCAGTAGTATACGACCCCCTACTAGCGGATTCTACGAGCAGTACTTC. Encoded protein: CASSIRPPTSGFYEQYF.

The genes are TRBV11-2 and TRBJ1-4; 12 bases are a match to TRBD1. V dropped 3 bases and J dropped 5; count of bases not matched to a gene: 13. The CDR3 runs to 19 residues. Germline loops: CDR1 SGHAT, CDR2 FQNNGV. The CDR3 loop is CASSFPKGGQGAGNEKLFF. DNA of the CDR3: TGTGCCAGCAGCTTCCCCAAGGGGGGACAGGGGGCCGGGAATGAAAAACTGTTTTTT.

The chain couples TRBV7-6 to TRBJ2-2; the D gene is possibly TRBD2 (7 bases). CDR3 length: 15 amino acids. CDR1 is SGHVS and CDR2 is FNYEAQ in the germline V gene. The V and J ends lost 3 bases and 5 bases respectively, with 13 bases between them. The CDR3, as DNA: TGTGCCAGCAGCTTGCGGCGGGGGCTTACCGGGGAGCTGTTTTTT. As protein: CASSLRRGLTGELFF.

The chain couples TRBV30 to TRBJ2-3; 9 bases are shared with TRBD2. CDR3 length equals 17 residues. Germline CDR1 is GTSNPN and CDR2 is SVGIG (reference sequence). The V gene end was trimmed by 2 bases and the J gene end by 0 bases; junction bases not matched to a gene: 9. The CDR3 loop reads CAWSLGVAGGSTDTQYF. CDR3 sequence (DNA): TGTGCCTGGAGTCTAGGCGTTGCGGGGGGGAGCACAGATACGCAGTATTTT.

The chain combines TRBV2 with TRBJ2-1; 11 positions agree with TRBD1. CDR1 and CDR2 (germline): SNHLY, FYNNEI. The CDR3 is 15 residues long. The V and J ends lost 5 bases and 6 bases, in that order; junction bases with no gene match: 6. The CDR3 DNA is TGTGCCAGCAGTCGGGACAGGGGGAATCGCAATGAGCAGTTCTTC. Its translation is CASSRDRGNRNEQFF.

This chain links TRBV11-2 with TRBJ2-1, with 9 bases that match TRBD1. Germline loops: CDR1 SGHAT, CDR2 FQNNGV. Unmatched junction bases numbered 13, after V lost 3 bases and J lost 1 base. The CDR3 extends over 19 amino acids. CDR3 DNA sequence: TGTGCCAGCAGCTTCCGGTTAGACCCGGACAGGGGATCCTACAATGAGCAGTTCTTC. Its protein product is CASSFRLDPDRGSYNEQFF. The whole variable domain, remainder taken from reference TRBV11-2 and TRBJ2-1, is EAGVAQSPRYKIIEKRQSVAFWCNPISGHATLYWYQQILGQGPKLLIQFQNNGVVDDSQLPKDRFSAERLKGVDSTLKIQPAKLEDSAVYLCASSFRLDPDRGSYNEQFFGPGTRLTVL.

V is TRBV11-2 and J is TRBJ1-5; D uncertain. Germline loops: CDR1 SGHAT, CDR2 FQNNGV. V lost 3 bases and J lost 3, with 6 bases in between. There are 13 residues in the CDR3. The CDR3 region is CASSLFLNQPQHF. The CDR3 bases are TGTGCCAGCAGCTTGTTTCTCAATCAGCCCCAGCATTTT. The full variable domain, its missing parts supplied by reference TRBV11-2 and TRBJ1-5, is EAGVAQSPRYKIIEKRQSVAFWCNPISGHATLYWYQQILGQGPKLLIQFQNNGVVDDSQLPKDRFSAERLKGVDSTLKIQPAKLEDSAVYLCASSLFLNQPQHFGDGTRLSIL.

Regarding this clone: An end of the junction does not agree with germline; a read error may underlie this. The CDR3 DNA reads as TGTGCCAGCGGAGAGGGGGTTTACCACTTC. Protein: CASGEGVYHF. The rearrangement uses TRBV2 and TRBJ2-4; a weak D match, TRBD1 (6 bases). There are 10 residues in the CDR3. Germline V gene sequence: CDR1 SNHLY, CDR2 FYNNEI.

This chain uses TRBV19 with TRBJ1-6; maybe TRBD1 (5 bases). CDR3 length equals 14 residues. V was clipped by 6 bases and J by 8 bases, with 14 bases between them. Germline assignment: CDR1 LNHDA and CDR2 SQIVND (reference sequence). CDR3 in amino acids: CASSTGAGYSPLHF. CDR3 DNA: TGTGCCAGTAGCACTGGGGCAGGGTATTCACCCCTCCACTTT. Drawing the rest from reference TRBV19 and TRBJ1-6, the complete variable domain is DGGITQSPKYLFRKEGQNVTLSCEQNLNHDAMYWYRQDPGQGLRLIYYSQIVNDFQKGDIAEGYSVSREKKESFPLTVTSAQKNPTAFYLCASSTGAGYSPLHFGNGTRLTVT.

The chain is built from TRBV30 and TRBJ1-1; possibly TRBD1 for D (5 bases). Germline V CDR1 and CDR2: GTSNPN, SVGIG (reference sequence). The CDR3 runs to 14 residues. V lost 2 bases and J lost 0, with 10 bases in between. CDR3 in DNA: TGTGCCTGGAGTTTTGTCAGGGTGAACACTGAAGCTTTCTTT. Its protein is CAWSFVRVNTEAFF.

This sequence joins TRBV28 and TRBJ2-7; perhaps TRBD2 as D (10 bases). The V gene's germline CDR1 is MDHEN and CDR2 SYDVKM. Deletions cut 2 bases from V and 1 base from J, with 24 bases between. The CDR3 runs to 19 residues. CDR3 nucleotide sequence: TGTGCCAGCAGTTTAGGGACAGGGAGCGGGAGGGACTATTCCTACGAGCAGTACTTC. Its protein is CASSLGTGSGRDYSYEQYF.

CDR3 coding DNA: TGCGCCAGCAGCCCTGGGACTAACAATGAGCAGTTCTTC. Its protein product is CASSPGTNNEQFF. V is TRBV5-1 and J is TRBJ2-1; 7 nucleotides align to TRBD2. The CDR3 is made up of 13 amino acids. The germline gives CDR1 SGHRS, CDR2 YFSETQ. The V and J ends lost 4 bases and 5 bases, in that order; junction bases with no gene match: 3.

The J gene is TRBJ1-1, the V gene TRBV5-6, with TRBD1 identical over 10 bases. CDR1 is SGHDT and CDR2 is YYEEEE in the germline V gene. J gave up 5 bases and V 3 bases, and 4 bases lay outside the gene matches. CDR3 length: 14 amino acids. CDR3 nucleotides: TGTGCCAGCAGCTGGGGACAGGGGCGGACTGAAGCTTTCTTT. Amino acid sequence: CASSWGQGRTEAFF.

This sequence joins TRBV6-6 and TRBJ1-5; the match to TRBD1 covers 8 bases. CDR1 is MNHNY and CDR2 is SVGAGI in the germline V gene (reference sequence). V lost 6 bases and J lost 3; bases outside the gene matches: 4. The CDR3 consists of 14 residues. CDR3 region: CASSRDRLNQPQHF. The CDR3 DNA sequence: TGTGCCAGCAGCCGGGACAGGCTCAATCAGCCCCAGCATTTT.

This chain connects TRBV19 to TRBJ2-3; 7 nucleotides agree with TRBD2. The germline gives CDR1 LNHDA, CDR2 SQIVND (reference sequence). The CDR3 loop spans 16 amino acids. Trimming at V came to 0 bases and at J to 5 bases, leaving 8 bases not matched to a gene. CDR3 residues: CASSIDSGGGKDTQYF. The CDR3 nucleotides read TGTGCCAGTAGTATAGATTCGGGCGGGGGAAAAGATACGCAGTATTTT.

The chain joins TRBV9 to TRBJ1-6; possible D gene TRBD1, 5 bases. Germline lookup yields CDR1 SGDLS and CDR2 YYNGEE. CDR3 length: 12 residues. V shed 3 bases and J shed 15 bases, with 13 bases lying between them. CDR3 DNA: TGTGCCAGCAGCGGAGACAGTTTACACCTCCACTTT. It is translated as CASSGDSLHLHF. Based on the CDR3 plus reference TRBV9 and TRBJ1-6, the full variable domain is DSGVTQTPKHLITATGQRVTLRCSPRSGDLSVYWYQQSLDQGLQFLIQYYNGEERAKGNILERFSAQQFPDLHSELNLSSLELGDSALYFCASSGDSLHLHFGNGTRLTVT.

V is TRBV5-4 and J is TRBJ1-2; maybe TRBD1 (5 bases). The CDR3 contains 11 residues. Germline V gives CDR1 SGHNT, CDR2 YYREEE (reference sequence). V was shortened by 0 bases and J by 13 bases, with 10 bases between the two germline ends. As DNA, the CDR3 is TGTGCCAGCAGCTTGGTAGGGGCGGCCACCTTC. Amino acid sequence: CASSLVGAATF.